The 12 T cell receptor beta chains given below trace back to one sample, sequenced in a study of human T cells and chemical hapten exposure. The time point: pre-sensitization, week 0. Treatment defined: therapeutic diphenylcyclopropenone sensitization with weekly scalp DPC. TCRdb reanalysed the RACE reads using MiXCR and keeps one entry per CDR3 protein. The data contain approximately 320,000 distinct CDR3 sequences, approximately 5% of them singletons. The sample in question was whole blood, obtained in connection with sensitization to the hapten diphenylcyclopropenone (DPC). Receptors originate from a woman between 18 and 30 years old with alopecia areata. Some clones in this sample may be carry-over from other donors' samples.

This chain connects TRBV7-3 to TRBJ1-6; weak D call: TRBD1 (6 bases). CDR1 is SGHTA, CDR2 FQGTGA, per germline. V lost 5 bases and J lost 7, with 9 bases in between. The CDR3 has 13 residues. The CDR3 DNA reads TGTGCCAGCAGCCCCGGACAGAATTCACCCCTCCACTTT. It specifies CASSPGQNSPLHF.

The chain couples TRBV2 to TRBJ1-1; D is unclear. This CDR3 region has 13 residues. CDR1 is SNHLY, CDR2 FYNNEI, per germline. V lost 1 base, J lost 6 bases, and 9 bases lay in between. The CDR3 protein is CASSEEPRAEAFF. In DNA form, the CDR3 reads TGTGCCAGCAGTGAAGAGCCGAGGGCTGAAGCTTTCTTT.

This clonotype came up many times. The chain employs TRBV7-2 and TRBJ1-5, with D unclear. Looked up from germline, CDR1 is SGHTA and CDR2 is FQGNSA. Trimming removed 3 bases from V and 0 bases from J, with 0 bases in between. The CDR3 is made up of 12 amino acids. CDR3 region: CASSFSNQPQHF. As DNA, the CDR3 is TGTGCCAGCAGCTTTAGCAATCAGCCCCAGCATTTT.

This rearrangement joins TRBV29-1 to TRBJ2-7; 9 nucleotides align to TRBD1. The CDR3 covers 13 residues. Germline CDR1 reads SQVTM; CDR2 reads ANQGSEA. The trim removed 6 bases at V and 5 bases at J, leaving 8 bases unmatched. The CDR3 DNA reads TGCAGCGTGGCAACGGACAGGGGTAACGAGCAGTACTTC. It is translated as CSVATDRGNEQYF.

The V and J genes are TRBV9 and TRBJ2-3; D might be TRBD2 (5 bases). V lost 2 bases, J lost 4 bases, and 8 bases lay in between. Germline values: CDR1 SGDLS, CDR2 YYNGEE. The CDR3 is 13 amino acids. The CDR3 DNA is TGTGCCAGCAGCGTTTTGAGGGCAGATACGCAGTATTTT. Its protein is CASSVLRADTQYF.

The gene calls are TRBV6-2 or TRBV6-3 and TRBJ1-5; TRBD1 might be the D (6 bases). CDR1 is MNHEY and CDR2 is SVGEGT in the germline V gene. CDR3 length: 15 residues. V was pared by 6 bases and J by 5 bases, with 17 bases between. CDR3 in DNA: TGTGCCAGCAGGCAACAGGGAGTGGGGGATCAGCCCCAGCATTTT. This sequence encodes CASRQQGVGDQPQHF.

This clonotype was seen many times. The V and J genes are TRBV7-2 and TRBJ2-5; 10 bases are a match to TRBD2. Germline assignment: CDR1 SGHTA and CDR2 FQGNSA. This CDR3 has 15 amino acids. V gave up 1 base and J gave up 6 bases; unmatched junction bases: 5. The DNA of the CDR3 is TGTGCCAGCAGCTTAGTAGCGGGGGGATCGAAGACCCAGTACTTC. This translates into CASSLVAGGSKTQYF.

This sequence joins TRBV29-1 and TRBJ1-1, with 9 bases identical to TRBD1. Trimming took 6 bases from V and 11 from J; bases not matched to a gene: 10. Germline values: CDR1 SQVTM, CDR2 ANQGSEA. The CDR3 covers 12 residues. The CDR3 sequence is CSVPLGQGRAFF. The CDR3 region has the DNA TGCAGCGTCCCCCTAGGACAGGGGCGGGCTTTCTTT.

The chain combines TRBV10-3 with TRBJ1-5, with D maybe TRBD1 (5 bases). Per germline, CDR1 ENHRY and CDR2 SYGVKD. This CDR3 has 15 amino acids. V lost 1 base to trimming and J lost 3 bases, with 10 bases between them. The CDR3 region has the DNA TGTGCCATCAGTGAGTTCGGGGGTACCAATCAGCCCCAGCATTTT. Its protein product is CAISEFGGTNQPQHF.

This clonotype has a handful of counts. This chain uses TRBV5-1 with TRBJ2-4; D gene uncertain. CDR3 length: 13 amino acids. Germline values: CDR1 SGHRS, CDR2 YFSETQ. V was clipped by 3 bases and J by 5 bases, with 9 bases between them. The CDR3 protein is CASSSYSENIQYF. The CDR3 DNA follows: TGCGCCAGCAGCTCGTATTCCGAAAACATTCAGTACTTC.

This clonotype appeared a few times. V gene TRBV10-3 combines with J gene TRBJ1-3; D is undetermined. CDR3 size: 14 residues. V was trimmed by 3 bases and J by 0 bases, leaving 6 bases between them. Germline CDR1 reads ENHRY; CDR2 reads SYGVKD. CDR3 sequence (DNA): TGTGCCATCAGTGATCAAAGCTCTGGAAACACCATATATTTT. Translating it yields CAISDQSSGNTIYF.

The rearrangement uses TRBV6-6 and TRBJ1-2; 10 bases fit TRBD1. This CDR3 has 14 residues. After removal of 5 bases from V and 6 bases from J, the junction contained 6 bases not matched to a gene. Germline assignment: CDR1 MNHNY and CDR2 SVGAGI (reference sequence). The CDR3 region is CASSPAGTGDGYTF. For the CDR3, the DNA is TGTGCCAGCAGTCCGGCCGGGACAGGGGATGGCTACACCTTC.